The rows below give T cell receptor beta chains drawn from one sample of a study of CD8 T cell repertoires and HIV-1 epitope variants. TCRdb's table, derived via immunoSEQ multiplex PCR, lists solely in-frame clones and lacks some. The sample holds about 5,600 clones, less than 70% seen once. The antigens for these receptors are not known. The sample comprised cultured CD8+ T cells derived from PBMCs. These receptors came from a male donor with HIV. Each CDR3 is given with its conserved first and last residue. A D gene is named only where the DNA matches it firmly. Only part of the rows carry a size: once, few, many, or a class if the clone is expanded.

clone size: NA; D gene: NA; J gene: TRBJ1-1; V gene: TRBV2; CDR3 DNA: TGTGCCAGCGCAGCGGGGGGGAACACTGAAGCTTTCTTT; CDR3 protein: CASAAGGNTEAFF
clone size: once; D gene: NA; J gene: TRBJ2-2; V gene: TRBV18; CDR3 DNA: TGTGCCAGCTCACCCGCGGAGGGCGACAAGAACACCGGGGAGCTGTTTTTT; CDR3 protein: CASSPAEGDKNTGELFF
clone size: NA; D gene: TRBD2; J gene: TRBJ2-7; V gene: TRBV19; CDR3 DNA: TGTGCCACGTCTGGGACTAGCGTTTACGAGCAGTACTTC; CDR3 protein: CATSGTSVYEQYF
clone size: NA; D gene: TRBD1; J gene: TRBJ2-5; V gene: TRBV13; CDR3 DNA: TGTGCCAGCAGCTTGGGGACAGGAGAGACCCAGTACTTC; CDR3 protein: CASSLGTGETQYF
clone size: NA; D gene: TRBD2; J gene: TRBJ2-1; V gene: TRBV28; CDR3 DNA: TGTGCCAGCAGTTTACCCCGGGGACTAGCCTACAATGAGCAGTTCTTC; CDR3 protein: CASSLPRGLAYNEQFF
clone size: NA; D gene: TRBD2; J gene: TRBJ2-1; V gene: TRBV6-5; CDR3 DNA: TGTGCCAGCAGTTGGAGACTAGCGATGGTTAATGAGCAGTTCTTC; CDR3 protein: CASSWRLAMVNEQFF
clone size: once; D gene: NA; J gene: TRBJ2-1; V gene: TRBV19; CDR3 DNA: TGTGCCAGTAGTATTATGTCCGACAATGAGCAGTTCTTC; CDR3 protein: CASSIMSDNEQFF
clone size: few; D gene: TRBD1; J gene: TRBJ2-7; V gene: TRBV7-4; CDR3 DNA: TGTGCCAGCGCAACAGGGGACGAGCAGTACTTC; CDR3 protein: CASATGDEQYF
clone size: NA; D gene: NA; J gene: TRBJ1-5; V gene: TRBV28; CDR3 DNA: TGTGCCAGCAGTTTAGAAAGTGGGATTCAGCCCCAGCATTTT; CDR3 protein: CASSLESGIQPQHF
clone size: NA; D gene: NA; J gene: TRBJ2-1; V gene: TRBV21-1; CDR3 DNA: TGTGCCAGCAGCAAACCCCCCATACAGTTCTCCTACAATGAGCAGTTCTTC; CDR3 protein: CASSKPPIQFSYNEQFF
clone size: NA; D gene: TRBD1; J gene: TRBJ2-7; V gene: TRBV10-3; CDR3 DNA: TGTGCCATCAGCCCGGGACAGGGGAATTACGAGCAGTACTTC; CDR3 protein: CAISPGQGNYEQYF
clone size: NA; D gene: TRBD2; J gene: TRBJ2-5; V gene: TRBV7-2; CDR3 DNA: TGTGCCAGCAGCATTAGCGGGGGGGAAGAGACCCAGTACTTC; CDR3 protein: CASSISGGEETQYF
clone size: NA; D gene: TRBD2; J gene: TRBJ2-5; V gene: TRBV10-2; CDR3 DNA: TGCGCCAGCAGTGAGTGGAGCGGGGGGGACCAAGAGACCCAGTACTTC; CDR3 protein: CASSEWSGGDQETQYF
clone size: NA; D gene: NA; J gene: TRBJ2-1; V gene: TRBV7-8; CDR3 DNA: TGTGCCAGCAGCTTAGCACGAGGCAATGAGCAGTTCTTC; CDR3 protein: CASSLARGNEQFF
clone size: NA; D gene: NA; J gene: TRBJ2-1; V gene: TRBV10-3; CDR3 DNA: TGTGCCATCAGTGAGTCGATGGGGGCTAGCGGCTACAATGAGCAGTTCTTC; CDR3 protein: CAISESMGASGYNEQFF
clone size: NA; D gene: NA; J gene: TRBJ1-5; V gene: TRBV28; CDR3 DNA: TGTGCCAGCAGCCTAGTTGAGGGTTACCAGCATTTT; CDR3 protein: CASSLVEGYQHF
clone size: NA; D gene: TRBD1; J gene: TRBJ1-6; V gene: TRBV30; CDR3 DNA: TGTGCCTGGAGTGCAGGGGACAGTTTTTCACCCCTCCACTTT; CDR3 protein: CAWSAGDSFSPLHF
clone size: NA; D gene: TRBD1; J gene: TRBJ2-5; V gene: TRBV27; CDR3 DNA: TGTGCCAGCCGGGGGACAGGTCAAGAGACCCAGTACTTC; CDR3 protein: CASRGTGQETQYF
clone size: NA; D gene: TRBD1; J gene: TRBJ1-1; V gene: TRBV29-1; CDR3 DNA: TGCAGCGCGAGGACAGGGGACACTGAAGCTTTCTTT; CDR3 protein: CSARTGDTEAFF
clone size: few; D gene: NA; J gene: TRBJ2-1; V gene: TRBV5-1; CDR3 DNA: TGCGCCAGCAGCTCCAGCTCCTACAATGAGCAGTTCTTC; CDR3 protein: CASSSSSYNEQFF
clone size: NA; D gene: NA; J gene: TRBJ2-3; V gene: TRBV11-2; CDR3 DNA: TGTGCCAGCAGCTTAAAAGGAGGAGGTACGCAGTATTTT; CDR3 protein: CASSLKGGGTQYF
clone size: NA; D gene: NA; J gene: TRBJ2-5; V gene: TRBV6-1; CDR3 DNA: TGTGCCAGCATGCCGGGGTTGGAAGAGACCCAGTACTTC; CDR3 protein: CASMPGLEETQYF
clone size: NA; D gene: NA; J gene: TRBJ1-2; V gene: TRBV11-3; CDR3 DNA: TGTGCCAGCAGCCCTTGGCCGGTAGAATTGGACTATGGCTACACCTTC; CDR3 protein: CASSPWPVELDYGYTF
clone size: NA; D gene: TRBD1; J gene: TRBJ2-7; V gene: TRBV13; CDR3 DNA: TGTGCCAGCAGCCAGGGACAGGGCGACTACGAGCAGTACTTC; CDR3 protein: CASSQGQGDYEQYF
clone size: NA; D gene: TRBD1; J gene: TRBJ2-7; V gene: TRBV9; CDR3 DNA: TGTGCCAGCAGCGGCAGGGGGCAGGGAGAGCAGTACTTC; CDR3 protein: CASSGRGQGEQYF
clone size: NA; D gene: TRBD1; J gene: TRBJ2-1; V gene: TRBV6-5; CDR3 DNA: TGTGCCAGCAGTTTGGACAGGGGGGACAATGAGCAGTTCTTC; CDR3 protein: CASSLDRGDNEQFF
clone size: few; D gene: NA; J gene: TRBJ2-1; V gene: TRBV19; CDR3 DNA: TGTGCCAGTAGTATACAGGGGAACAATGAGCAGTTCTTC; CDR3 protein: CASSIQGNNEQFF
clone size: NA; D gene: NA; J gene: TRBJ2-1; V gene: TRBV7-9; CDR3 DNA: TGTGCCAGCAGCTTGGGGTCTACTAGCTACAATGAGCAGTTCTTC; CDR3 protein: CASSLGSTSYNEQFF
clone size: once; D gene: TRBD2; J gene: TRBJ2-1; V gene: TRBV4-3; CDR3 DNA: TGCGCCAGCAGCCAAGACACTAGCGGGCGCTACAATGAGCAGTTCTTC; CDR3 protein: CASSQDTSGRYNEQFF
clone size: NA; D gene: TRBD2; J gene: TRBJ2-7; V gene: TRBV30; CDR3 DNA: TGTGCCTGGAGTGTTAGCGGGTACTACGAGCAGTACTTC; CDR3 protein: CAWSVSGYYEQYF
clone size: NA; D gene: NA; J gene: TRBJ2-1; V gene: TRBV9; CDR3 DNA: TGTGCCAGCAGCGTAGGCGGGGCCTCCTACAATGAGCAGTTCTTC; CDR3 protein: CASSVGGASYNEQFF
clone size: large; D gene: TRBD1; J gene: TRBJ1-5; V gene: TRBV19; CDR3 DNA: TGTGCCAGTACCCCGGACAGGTTAAGCAATCAGCCCCAGCATTTT; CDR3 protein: CASTPDRLSNQPQHF
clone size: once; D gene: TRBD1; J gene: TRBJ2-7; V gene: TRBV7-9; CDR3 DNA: TGTGCCAGCAGCTTAGCGGGACAGGGGGTGGACTACGAGCAGTACTTC; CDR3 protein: CASSLAGQGVDYEQYF
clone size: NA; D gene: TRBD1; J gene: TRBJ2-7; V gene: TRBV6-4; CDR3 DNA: TGTGCCAGCAGTCCACAGGGGGGCCCCTACGAGCAGTACTTC; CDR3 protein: CASSPQGGPYEQYF
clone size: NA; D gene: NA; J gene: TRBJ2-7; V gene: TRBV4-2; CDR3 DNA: TGTGCCAGCAGCCAAGATCTTGGAAGCTACGAGCAGTACTTC; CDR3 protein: CASSQDLGSYEQYF
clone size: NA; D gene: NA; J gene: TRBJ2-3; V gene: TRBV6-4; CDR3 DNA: TGTGCCAGCAGCCTACAGGGAGATACGCAGTATTTT; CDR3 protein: CASSLQGDTQYF
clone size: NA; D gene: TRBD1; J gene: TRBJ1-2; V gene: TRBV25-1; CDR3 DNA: TGTGCCAGCAACACCGGACAGGGGGCGCGGGGCTACACCTTC; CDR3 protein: CASNTGQGARGYTF
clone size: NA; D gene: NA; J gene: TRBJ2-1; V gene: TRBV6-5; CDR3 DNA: TGTGCCAGCAGCCTAAACCGGCTCGGCAATGAGCAGTTCTTC; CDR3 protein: CASSLNRLGNEQFF
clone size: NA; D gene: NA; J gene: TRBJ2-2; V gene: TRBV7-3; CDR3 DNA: TGTGCCAGCAGCTTAACAGGGACCAACACCGGGGAGCTGTTTTTT; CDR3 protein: CASSLTGTNTGELFF
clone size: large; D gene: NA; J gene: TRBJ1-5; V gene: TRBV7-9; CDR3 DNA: TGTGCCAGCAGAGCGGGGACTCAGCCCCAGCATTTT; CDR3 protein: CASRAGTQPQHF
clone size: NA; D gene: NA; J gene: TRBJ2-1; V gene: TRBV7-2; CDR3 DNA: TGTGCCAGCAGCCTGGACTTAGGCTCCTACAATGAGCAGTTCTTC; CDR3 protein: CASSLDLGSYNEQFF
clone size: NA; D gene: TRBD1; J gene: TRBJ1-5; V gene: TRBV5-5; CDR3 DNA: TGTGCCAGCAGCTTCCAGGGGGCTGATCAGCCCCAGCATTTT; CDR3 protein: CASSFQGADQPQHF
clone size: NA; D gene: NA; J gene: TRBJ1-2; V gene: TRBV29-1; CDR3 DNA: TGCAGCGTTGATGCCAGCAAGAACTATGGCTACACCTTC; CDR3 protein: CSVDASKNYGYTF
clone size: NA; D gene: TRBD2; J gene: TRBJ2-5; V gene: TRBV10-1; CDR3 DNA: TGCGCCAGCAGTGAGTCGTTAACTAGCGGGGTTGAAGAGACCCAGTACTTC; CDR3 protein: CASSESLTSGVEETQYF
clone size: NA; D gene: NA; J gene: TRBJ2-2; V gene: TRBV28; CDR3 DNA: TGTGCCAGCAGTTTTTCTAGCGAGCGCCCCGGGGAGCTGTTTTTT; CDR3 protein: CASSFSSERPGELFF
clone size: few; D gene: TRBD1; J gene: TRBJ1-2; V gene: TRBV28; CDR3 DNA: TGTGCCAGCAGTTTAAAGACAGGGGATGGCTACACCTTC; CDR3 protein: CASSLKTGDGYTF
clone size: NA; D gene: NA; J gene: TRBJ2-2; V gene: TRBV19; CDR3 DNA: TGTGCCAGTAGTACTCAGGGCGGCCCCGGGGAGCTGTTTTTT; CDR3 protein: CASSTQGGPGELFF
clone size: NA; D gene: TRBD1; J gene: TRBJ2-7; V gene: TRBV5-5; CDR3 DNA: TGTGCCAGCAGCTCATCAGGAATCGGGACAGGGGCCTACGAGCAGTACTTC; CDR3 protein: CASSSSGIGTGAYEQYF
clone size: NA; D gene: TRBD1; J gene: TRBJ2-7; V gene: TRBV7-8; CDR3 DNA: TGTGCCAGCAGCTCCGGGACAGTTTCCTACGAGCAGTACTTC; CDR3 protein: CASSSGTVSYEQYF
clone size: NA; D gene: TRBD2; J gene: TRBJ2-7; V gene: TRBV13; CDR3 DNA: TGTGCCAGCAGCTATACTAGCGCCTCCTACGAGCAGTACTTC; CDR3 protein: CASSYTSASYEQYF
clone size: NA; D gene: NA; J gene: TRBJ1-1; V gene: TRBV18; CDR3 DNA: TGTGCCAGCTCACCGTTACAGCAGAACACTGAAGCTTTCTTT; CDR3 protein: CASSPLQQNTEAFF
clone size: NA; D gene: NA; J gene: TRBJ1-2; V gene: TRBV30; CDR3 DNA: TGTGCCTGGGTCTCTGGGGGGCGGAACTATGGCTACACCTTC; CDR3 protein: CAWVSGGRNYGYTF
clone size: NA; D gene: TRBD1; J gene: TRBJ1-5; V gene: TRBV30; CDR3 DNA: TGTGCCTGGAGCCGACAGGGGCGGAGTCAGCCCCAGCATTTT; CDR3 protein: CAWSRQGRSQPQHF
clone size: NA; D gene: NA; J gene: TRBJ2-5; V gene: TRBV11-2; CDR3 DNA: TGTGCCAGCAGCTTAGATCCGAACACCAAAGAGACCCAGTACTTC; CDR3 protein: CASSLDPNTKETQYF
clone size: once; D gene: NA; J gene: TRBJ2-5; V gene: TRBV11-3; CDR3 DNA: TGTGCCAGCAGCTTAGACGCAGGGCAAGAGACCCAGTACTTC; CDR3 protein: CASSLDAGQETQYF
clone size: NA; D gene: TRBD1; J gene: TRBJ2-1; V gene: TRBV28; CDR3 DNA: TGTGCCAGCAGTTTGGGACAGGGGTTGGATGAGCAGTTCTTC; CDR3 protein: CASSLGQGLDEQFF
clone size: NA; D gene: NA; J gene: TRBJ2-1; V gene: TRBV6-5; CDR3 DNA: TGTGCCAGCAGTTACTCGGGCAGGGGAAGGCGAAATGAGCAGTTCTTC; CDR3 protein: CASSYSGRGRRNEQFF